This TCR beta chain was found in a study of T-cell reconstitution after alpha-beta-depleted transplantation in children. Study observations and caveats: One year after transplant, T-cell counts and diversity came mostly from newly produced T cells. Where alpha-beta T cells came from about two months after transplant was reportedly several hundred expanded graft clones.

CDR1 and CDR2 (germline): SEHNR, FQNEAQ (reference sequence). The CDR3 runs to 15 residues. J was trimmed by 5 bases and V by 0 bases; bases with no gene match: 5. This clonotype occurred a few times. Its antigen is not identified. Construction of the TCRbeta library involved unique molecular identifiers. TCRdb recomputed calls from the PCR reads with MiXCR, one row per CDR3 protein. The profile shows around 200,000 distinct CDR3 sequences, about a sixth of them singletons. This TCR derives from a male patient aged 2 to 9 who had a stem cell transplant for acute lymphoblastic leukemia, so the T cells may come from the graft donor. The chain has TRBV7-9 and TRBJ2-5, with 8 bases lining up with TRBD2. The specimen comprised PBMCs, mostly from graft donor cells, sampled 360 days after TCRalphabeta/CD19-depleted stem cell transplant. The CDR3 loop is CASSLARLARETQYF. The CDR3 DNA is TGTGCCAGCAGCTTAGCGCGACTAGCGAGGGAGACCCAGTACTTC. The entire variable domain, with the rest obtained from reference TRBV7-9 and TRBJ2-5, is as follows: DTGVSQNPRHKITKRGQNVTFRCDPISEHNRLYWYRQTLGQGPEFLTYFQNEAQLEKSRLLSDRFSAERPKGSFSTLEIQRTEQGDSAMYLCASSLARLARETQYFGPGTRLLVL.